A single T cell receptor (beta chain) is shown here with its context. These data are taken from a study of blood T cell repertoires in COVID-19. CDR3 size: 17 residues. Germline CDR1 and CDR2: SGHTS and YDEGEE. After removal of 3 bases from V and 5 bases from J, the junction contained 11 bases not matched to a gene. As originally analysed: Reference gene primer amplification yielded estimated nucleated cell counts. Profiling relied on immunoSEQ multiplex PCR, and the TCRdb table lists in-frame clones only, not all of them. The V and J calls and the clone size are those of that table, but D and trimming were determined from the DNA. This table has 90,000 to 100,000 clones, around 72% appearing once.

The sample taken for sequencing was peripheral blood. This chain links TRBV5-8 with TRBJ2-5; 12 positions match TRBD2. The clonotype was recovered from a woman aged 55-70 years in a cohort sampled during active or convalescent COVID-19. CDR3 protein: CASSSLSSGGVAETQYF. The CDR3 nucleotides are TGTGCCAGCAGCTCACTCTCTAGCGGGGGGGTGGCGGAGACCCAGTACTTC.